What follows describes a single T cell receptor (beta chain). Its antigen is undetermined. Reverse transcription of extracted RNA yielded cDNA, which provided the sequencing template. This table comes from immunoSEQ multiplex PCR, and its TCRdb copy is limited to in-frame clones, with some not included. Of fewer than 250,000 clones listed, around 60% are singletons. The CDR3 is 15 amino acids. CDR1 is MNHEY, CDR2 SVGAGI, per germline. V was pared by 6 bases and J by 1 base, with 5 bases of the junction left unmatched. The source of the sample is a study of CD8+ T cells in alopecia areata. The study's findings and limits: Scalp data also include sequences from resident alphabeta T cells of normal skin. For patients receiving tofacitinib, scalp clonality and expanded CD8+ clones among the top 100 significantly decreased. Scalp and blood retained many expanded lesional clones during tofacitinib.

The treatment here: oral pan-JAK inhibitor, 5-10 mg twice daily. This rearrangement joins TRBV6-5 to TRBJ1-5, with 8 bases lining up with TRBD1. The receptor comes from a human donor with alopecia areata. The sample was CD4+ T cells sorted from blood, taken at week 4, from a patient treated with tofacitinib. CDR3 in amino acids: CASRARDRSNQPQHF. The CDR3 region has the DNA TGTGCCAGCAGAGCCCGGGACAGGAGCAATCAGCCCCAGCATTTT.